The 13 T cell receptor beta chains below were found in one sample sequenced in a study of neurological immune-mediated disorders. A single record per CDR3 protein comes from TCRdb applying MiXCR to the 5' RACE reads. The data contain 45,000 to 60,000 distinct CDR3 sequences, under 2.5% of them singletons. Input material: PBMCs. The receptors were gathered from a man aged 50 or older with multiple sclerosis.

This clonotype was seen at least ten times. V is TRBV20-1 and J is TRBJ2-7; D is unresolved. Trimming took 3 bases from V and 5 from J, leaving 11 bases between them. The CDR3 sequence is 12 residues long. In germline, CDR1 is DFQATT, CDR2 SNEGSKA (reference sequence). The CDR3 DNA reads TGCAGTGCTAGCGGCTCCCTAGACGAGCAGTACTTC. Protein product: CSASGSLDEQYF.

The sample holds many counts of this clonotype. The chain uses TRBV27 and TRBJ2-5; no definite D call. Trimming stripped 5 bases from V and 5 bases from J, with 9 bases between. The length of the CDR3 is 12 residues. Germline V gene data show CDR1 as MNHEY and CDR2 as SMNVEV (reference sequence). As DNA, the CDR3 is TGTGCCAGCAGTAACCCGGCGGAGACCCAGTACTTC. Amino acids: CASSNPAETQYF.

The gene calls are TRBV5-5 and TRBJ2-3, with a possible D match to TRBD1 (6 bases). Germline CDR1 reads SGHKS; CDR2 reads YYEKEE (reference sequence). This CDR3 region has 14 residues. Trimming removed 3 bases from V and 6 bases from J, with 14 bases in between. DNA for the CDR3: TGTGCCAGCAGCTCGGACAGTGGGGTTGATACGCAGTATTTT. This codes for CASSSDSGVDTQYF.

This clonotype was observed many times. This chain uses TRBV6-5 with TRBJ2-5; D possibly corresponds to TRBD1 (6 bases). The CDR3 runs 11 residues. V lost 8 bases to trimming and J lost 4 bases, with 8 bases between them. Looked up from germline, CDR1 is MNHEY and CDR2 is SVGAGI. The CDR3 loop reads CASARGETQYF. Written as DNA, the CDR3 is TGTGCCAGCGCCAGGGGAGAGACCCAGTACTTC.

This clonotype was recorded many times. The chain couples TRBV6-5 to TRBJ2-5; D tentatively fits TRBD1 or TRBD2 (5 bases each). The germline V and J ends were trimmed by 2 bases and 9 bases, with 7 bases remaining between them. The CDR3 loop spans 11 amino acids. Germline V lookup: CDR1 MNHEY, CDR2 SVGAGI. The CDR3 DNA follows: TGTGCCAGCAGTTACATGGGGGCCCAGTACTTC. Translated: CASSYMGAQYF.

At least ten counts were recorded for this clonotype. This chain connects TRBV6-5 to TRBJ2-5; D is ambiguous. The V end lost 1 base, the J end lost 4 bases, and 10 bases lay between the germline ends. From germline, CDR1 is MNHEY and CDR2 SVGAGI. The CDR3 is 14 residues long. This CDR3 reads CASSYLRMPETQYF. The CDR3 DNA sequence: TGTGCCAGCAGTTACTTGCGAATGCCAGAGACCCAGTACTTC.

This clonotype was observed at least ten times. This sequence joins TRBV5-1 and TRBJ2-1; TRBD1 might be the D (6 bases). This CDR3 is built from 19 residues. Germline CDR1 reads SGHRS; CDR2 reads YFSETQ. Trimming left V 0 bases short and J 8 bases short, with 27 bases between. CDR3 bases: TGCGCCAGCAGCTTGGTTTCGAGTTTGTCTGGGGGCGCGGCGGATGAGCAGTTCTTC. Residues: CASSLVSSLSGGAADEQFF.

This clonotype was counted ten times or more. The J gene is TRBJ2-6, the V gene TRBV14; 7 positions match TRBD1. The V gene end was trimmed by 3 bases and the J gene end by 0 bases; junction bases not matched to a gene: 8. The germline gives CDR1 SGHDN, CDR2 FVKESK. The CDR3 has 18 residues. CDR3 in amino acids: CASSQGADRFSGANVLTF. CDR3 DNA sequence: TGTGCCAGCAGCCAGGGGGCGGACAGGTTCTCTGGGGCCAACGTCCTGACTTTC. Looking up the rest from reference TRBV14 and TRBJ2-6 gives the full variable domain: EAGVTQFPSHSVIEKGQTVTLRCDPISGHDNLYWYRRVMGKEIKFLLHFVKESKQDESGMPNNRFLAERTGGTYSTLKVQPAELEDSGVYFCASSQGADRFSGANVLTFGAGSRLTVL.

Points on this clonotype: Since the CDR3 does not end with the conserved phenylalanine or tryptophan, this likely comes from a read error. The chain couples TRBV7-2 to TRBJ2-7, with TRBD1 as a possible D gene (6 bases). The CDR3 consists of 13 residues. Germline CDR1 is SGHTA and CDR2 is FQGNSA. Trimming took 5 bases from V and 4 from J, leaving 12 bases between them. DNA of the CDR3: TGTGCCAGCAGCCGGACAGACCTTTACGAGCAGTACATC. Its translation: CASSRTDLYEQYI.

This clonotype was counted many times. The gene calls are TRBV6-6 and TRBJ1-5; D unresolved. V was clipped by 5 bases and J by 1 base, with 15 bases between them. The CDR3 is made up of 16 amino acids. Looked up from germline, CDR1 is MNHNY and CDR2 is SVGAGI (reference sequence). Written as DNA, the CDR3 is TGTGCCAGCAGTCACGGGGAGTTTGGAAGCAATCAGCCCCAGCATTTT. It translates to CASSHGEFGSNQPQHF.

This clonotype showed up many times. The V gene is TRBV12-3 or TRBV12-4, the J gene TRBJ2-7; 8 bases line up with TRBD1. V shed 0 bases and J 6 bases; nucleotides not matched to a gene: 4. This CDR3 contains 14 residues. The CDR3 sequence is CASSLAGRGREQYF. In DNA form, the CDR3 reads TGTGCCAGCAGTTTAGCTGGCAGGGGGCGCGAGCAGTACTTC.

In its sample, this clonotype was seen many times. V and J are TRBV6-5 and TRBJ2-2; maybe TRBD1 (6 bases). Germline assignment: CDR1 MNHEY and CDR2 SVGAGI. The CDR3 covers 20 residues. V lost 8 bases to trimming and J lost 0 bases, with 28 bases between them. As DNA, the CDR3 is TGTGCCAGCCGAACCGGGAAAACCGACAGGCTCAATTCGAACACCGGGGAGCTGTTTTTT. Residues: CASRTGKTDRLNSNTGELFF.

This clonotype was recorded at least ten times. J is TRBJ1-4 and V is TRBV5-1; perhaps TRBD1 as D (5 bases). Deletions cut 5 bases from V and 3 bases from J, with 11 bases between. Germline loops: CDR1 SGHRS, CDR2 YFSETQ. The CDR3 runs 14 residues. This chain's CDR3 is CASSLGTANEKLFF. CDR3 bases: TGCGCCAGCAGTCTCGGGACGGCTAATGAAAAACTGTTTTTT.